The entry that follows covers one T cell receptor (beta chain) sequence. CDR1 LNHNV and CDR2 YYDKDF come from the germline V gene (reference sequence). V was pared by 4 bases and J by 2 bases, with 19 bases between. The CDR3 is 17 residues long. The sample comes from a study of blood T cell repertoires in COVID-19. Study-level background: The United States, Italy and Spain supplied acute and convalescent COVID-19 samples. PBMCs, B-cell-depleted T cells, or T cells provided the cDNA or gDNA that made up the material.

Original methodology: Amplification of reference gene primers provided the estimated nucleated cell counts. Measured with immunoSEQ multiplex PCR; TCRdb has only the in-frame clones, and not every one. D and trimming come from the DNA, and the V and J calls and clone size come from that table. The repertoire holds approximately 31,000 clones, with around 93% as singletons. The sample consisted of peripheral blood. This chain uses TRBV15 with TRBJ2-3, with a possible D match to TRBD2 (7 bases). This clonotype was obtained from a human donor with active COVID-19. The donor label of this sample is uncertain. This CDR3 is CATSKDSRGPPTDTQYF. The CDR3 nucleotides are TGTGCCACCAGCAAAGACTCGCGGGGGCCCCCCACAGATACGCAGTATTTT. The full variable domain, rest sourced from reference TRBV15 and TRBJ2-3, is DAMVIQNPRYQVTQFGKPVTLSCSQTLNHNVMYWYQQKSSQAPKLLFHYYDKDFNNEADTPDNFQSRRPNTSFCFLDIRSPGLGDTAMYLCATSKDSRGPPTDTQYFGPGTRLTVL.